This T cell receptor (beta chain) was recovered during a study of T-cell reconstitution after alpha-beta-depleted transplantation in children. Note on this clonotype: Its specificity is not known. This clone may be a read error of a much larger clone one base away.

Study observations and caveats: Several hundred expanded graft clones reportedly gave rise to the alpha-beta T cells present about two months after transplant. Among T cells one year after transplant, newly produced cells accounted for most counts and diversity. Recipient T cells and thymic progenitors that survived gave rise to the high TCRbeta diversity observed at day 60 in some patients.

The CDR3 has 14 residues. Germline V gene data show CDR1 as SGHRS and CDR2 as YFSETQ. The TCRbeta library was prepared with unique molecular identifiers. Via MiXCR, TCRdb re-called the PCR reads, giving one row per CDR3 protein. The sample lists around 670,000 distinct CDR3 sequences, roughly 13% occurring once. Here the sequenced sample was PBMCs, taken before TCRalphabeta/CD19-depleted stem cell transplant. The chain combines TRBV5-1 with TRBJ2-5; 12 nucleotides align to TRBD2. This TCR was sampled from a girl aged 2-10 years with congenital amegakaryocytic thrombocytopenia, due to receive a stem cell transplant. CDR3 protein: CASSLAGGPEPQYF. The CDR3, as DNA: TGCGCCAGCAGCCTAGCGGGAGGGCCAGAGCCCCAGTACTTC.